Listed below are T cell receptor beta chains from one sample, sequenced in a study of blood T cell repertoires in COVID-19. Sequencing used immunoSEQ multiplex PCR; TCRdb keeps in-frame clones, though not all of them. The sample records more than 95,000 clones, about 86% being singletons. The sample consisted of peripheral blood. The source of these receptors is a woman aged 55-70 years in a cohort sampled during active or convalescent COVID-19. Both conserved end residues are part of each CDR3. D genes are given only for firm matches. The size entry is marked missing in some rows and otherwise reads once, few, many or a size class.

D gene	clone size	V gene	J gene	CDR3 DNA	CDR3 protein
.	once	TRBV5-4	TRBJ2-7	TGTGCCAGCAGCCTGTACCGGGGTAAGAACGAGCAGTACTTC	CASSLYRGKNEQYF
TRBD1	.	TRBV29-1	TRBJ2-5	TGCAGCGTCGACGGGACAGGGGGCTGGACCCAGTACTTC	CSVDGTGGWTQYF
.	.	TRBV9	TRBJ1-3	TGTGCCAGCAGCTCCCAAAGGGCAGGGTGGTCTGGAAACACCATATATTTT	CASSSQRAGWSGNTIYF
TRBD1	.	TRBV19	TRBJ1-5	TGTGCCAGTAGTACCACTTGGACAGGTCGTCAGCCCCAGCATTTT	CASSTTWTGRQPQHF
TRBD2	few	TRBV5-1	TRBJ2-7	TGCGCCAGCGGCCTACTAGGGACTAACTACGAGCAGTACTTC	CASGLLGTNYEQYF
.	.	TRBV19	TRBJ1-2	TGTGCCAGTAGTATAACAGGGCAGTTTGCTAACTATGGCTACACCTTC	CASSITGQFANYGYTF
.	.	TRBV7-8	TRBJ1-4	TGTGCCAGCAGTAGAGAAAACAATGAAAAACTGTTTTTT	CASSRENNEKLFF
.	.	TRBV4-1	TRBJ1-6	TGCGCCAGCAGCCAAGAGGTGACAGGCGGTTCACCCCTCCACTTT	CASSQEVTGGSPLHF
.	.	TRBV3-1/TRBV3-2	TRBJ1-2	TGTGCCAGCAGCCAGCCGACCGGGAGTGGCTACACCTTC	CASSQPTGSGYTF
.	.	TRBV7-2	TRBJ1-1	TGTGCCAGCAGGTTTGTAGATCCTGAAGCTTTCTTT	CASRFVDPEAFF
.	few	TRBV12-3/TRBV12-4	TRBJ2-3	TGTGCCAGCAGTCTTCTATTGGATACGCAGTATTTT	CASSLLLDTQYF
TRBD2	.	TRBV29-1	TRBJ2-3	TGCAGCGTTGGCTCTAGCGGAACTTTCACAGATACGCAGTATTTT	CSVGSSGTFTDTQYF